This paragraph covers one T cell receptor (beta chain) sequence. Its cognate antigen is unknown. The data are from a study of cytomegalovirus exposure and HLA in healthy donors. General study points: 87-base-pair reads could not separate some V segments, including TRBV6-2 and TRBV6-3. CMV serostatus was the sole immune exposure information available. Productive status was seen about 90% or about 30% of the time for most TCR beta V segments in an earlier analysis.

Vbeta (60) and Jbeta (13) primers were used in the PCR. Clones were read by immunoSEQ multiplex PCR, and TCRdb kept only the in-frame ones, dropping some. This sample's table reports under 200,000 clones. The CDR3 is 14 residues long. The V segment lost 7 bases and the J segment 3 bases; nucleotides outside the gene matches: 9. Per germline, CDR1 SQVTM and CDR2 ANQGSEA. V and J are TRBV29-1 and TRBJ2-7; 10 positions agree with TRBD2. The specimen was PBMCs. The receptor was derived from a young man in good health and CMV-seronegative. CDR3 loop: CSASLAGGVYEQYF. DNA of the CDR3: TGCAGCGCTTCGTTAGCGGGAGGAGTCTACGAGCAGTACTTC.